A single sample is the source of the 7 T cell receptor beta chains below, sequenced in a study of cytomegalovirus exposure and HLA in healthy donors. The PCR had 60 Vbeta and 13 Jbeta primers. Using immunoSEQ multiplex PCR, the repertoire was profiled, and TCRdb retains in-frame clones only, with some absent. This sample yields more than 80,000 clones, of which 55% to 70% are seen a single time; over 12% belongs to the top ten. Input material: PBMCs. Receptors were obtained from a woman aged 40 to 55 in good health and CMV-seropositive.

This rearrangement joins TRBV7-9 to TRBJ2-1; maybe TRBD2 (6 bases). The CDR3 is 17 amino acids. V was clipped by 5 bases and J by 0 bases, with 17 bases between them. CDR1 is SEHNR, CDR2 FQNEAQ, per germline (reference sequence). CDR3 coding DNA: TGTGCCAGCAGCCGGAGGAGGGGCAGTTACTCCTACAATGAGCAGTTCTTC. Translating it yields CASSRRRGSYSYNEQFF.

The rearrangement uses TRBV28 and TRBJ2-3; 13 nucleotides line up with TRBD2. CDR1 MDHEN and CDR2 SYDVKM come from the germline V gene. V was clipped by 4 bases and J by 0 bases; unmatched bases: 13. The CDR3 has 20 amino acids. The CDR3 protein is CASSSQRLAGGPRSTDTQYF. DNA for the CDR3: TGTGCCAGCAGTTCCCAACGACTAGCGGGAGGTCCGCGTAGCACAGATACGCAGTATTTT.

CDR3 protein: CASTAQGPAYEQYF. The CDR3 nucleotides are TGCGCCAGCACGGCTCAGGGCCCAGCCTACGAGCAGTACTTC. V is TRBV5-1 and J is TRBJ2-7, with D perhaps matching TRBD1 (5 bases). CDR1 is SGHRS and CDR2 is YFSETQ in the germline V gene. Trimming removed 6 bases at V and 2 bases at J, with 15 bases between. This CDR3 contains 14 residues.

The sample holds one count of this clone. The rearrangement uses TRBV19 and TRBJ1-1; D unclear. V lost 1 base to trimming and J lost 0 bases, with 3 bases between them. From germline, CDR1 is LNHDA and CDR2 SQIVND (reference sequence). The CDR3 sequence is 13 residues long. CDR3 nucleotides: TGTGCCAGTAGTATAGGTATGAACACTGAAGCTTTCTTT. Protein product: CASSIGMNTEAFF.

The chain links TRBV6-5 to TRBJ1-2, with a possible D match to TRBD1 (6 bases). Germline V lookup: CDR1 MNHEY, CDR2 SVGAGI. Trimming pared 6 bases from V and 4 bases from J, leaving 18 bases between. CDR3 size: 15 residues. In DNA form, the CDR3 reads TGTGCCAGCAGAGCGGGGCAGGGGCACCTCTATGGCTACACCTTC. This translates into CASRAGQGHLYGYTF.

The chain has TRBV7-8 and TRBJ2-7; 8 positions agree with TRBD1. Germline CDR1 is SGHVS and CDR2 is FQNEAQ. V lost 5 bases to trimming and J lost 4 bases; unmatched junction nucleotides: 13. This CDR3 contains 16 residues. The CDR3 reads CASSPRRAGGRYEQYF. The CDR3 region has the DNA TGTGCCAGCAGCCCGAGGAGGGCAGGGGGCAGATACGAGCAGTACTTC.

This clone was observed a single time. CDR3 nucleotides: TGTGCCAGCAGCTTCCAGGGGCCTGGAAACACCATATATTTT. As protein: CASSFQGPGNTIYF. The J gene is TRBJ1-3, the V gene TRBV7-2; TRBD1 might be the D (6 bases). The V gene lost 3 bases and the J gene lost 2 bases, with 8 bases spanning the gap. The length of the CDR3 is 14 residues. Germline V gene lookup returns CDR1 SGHTA and CDR2 FQGNSA.